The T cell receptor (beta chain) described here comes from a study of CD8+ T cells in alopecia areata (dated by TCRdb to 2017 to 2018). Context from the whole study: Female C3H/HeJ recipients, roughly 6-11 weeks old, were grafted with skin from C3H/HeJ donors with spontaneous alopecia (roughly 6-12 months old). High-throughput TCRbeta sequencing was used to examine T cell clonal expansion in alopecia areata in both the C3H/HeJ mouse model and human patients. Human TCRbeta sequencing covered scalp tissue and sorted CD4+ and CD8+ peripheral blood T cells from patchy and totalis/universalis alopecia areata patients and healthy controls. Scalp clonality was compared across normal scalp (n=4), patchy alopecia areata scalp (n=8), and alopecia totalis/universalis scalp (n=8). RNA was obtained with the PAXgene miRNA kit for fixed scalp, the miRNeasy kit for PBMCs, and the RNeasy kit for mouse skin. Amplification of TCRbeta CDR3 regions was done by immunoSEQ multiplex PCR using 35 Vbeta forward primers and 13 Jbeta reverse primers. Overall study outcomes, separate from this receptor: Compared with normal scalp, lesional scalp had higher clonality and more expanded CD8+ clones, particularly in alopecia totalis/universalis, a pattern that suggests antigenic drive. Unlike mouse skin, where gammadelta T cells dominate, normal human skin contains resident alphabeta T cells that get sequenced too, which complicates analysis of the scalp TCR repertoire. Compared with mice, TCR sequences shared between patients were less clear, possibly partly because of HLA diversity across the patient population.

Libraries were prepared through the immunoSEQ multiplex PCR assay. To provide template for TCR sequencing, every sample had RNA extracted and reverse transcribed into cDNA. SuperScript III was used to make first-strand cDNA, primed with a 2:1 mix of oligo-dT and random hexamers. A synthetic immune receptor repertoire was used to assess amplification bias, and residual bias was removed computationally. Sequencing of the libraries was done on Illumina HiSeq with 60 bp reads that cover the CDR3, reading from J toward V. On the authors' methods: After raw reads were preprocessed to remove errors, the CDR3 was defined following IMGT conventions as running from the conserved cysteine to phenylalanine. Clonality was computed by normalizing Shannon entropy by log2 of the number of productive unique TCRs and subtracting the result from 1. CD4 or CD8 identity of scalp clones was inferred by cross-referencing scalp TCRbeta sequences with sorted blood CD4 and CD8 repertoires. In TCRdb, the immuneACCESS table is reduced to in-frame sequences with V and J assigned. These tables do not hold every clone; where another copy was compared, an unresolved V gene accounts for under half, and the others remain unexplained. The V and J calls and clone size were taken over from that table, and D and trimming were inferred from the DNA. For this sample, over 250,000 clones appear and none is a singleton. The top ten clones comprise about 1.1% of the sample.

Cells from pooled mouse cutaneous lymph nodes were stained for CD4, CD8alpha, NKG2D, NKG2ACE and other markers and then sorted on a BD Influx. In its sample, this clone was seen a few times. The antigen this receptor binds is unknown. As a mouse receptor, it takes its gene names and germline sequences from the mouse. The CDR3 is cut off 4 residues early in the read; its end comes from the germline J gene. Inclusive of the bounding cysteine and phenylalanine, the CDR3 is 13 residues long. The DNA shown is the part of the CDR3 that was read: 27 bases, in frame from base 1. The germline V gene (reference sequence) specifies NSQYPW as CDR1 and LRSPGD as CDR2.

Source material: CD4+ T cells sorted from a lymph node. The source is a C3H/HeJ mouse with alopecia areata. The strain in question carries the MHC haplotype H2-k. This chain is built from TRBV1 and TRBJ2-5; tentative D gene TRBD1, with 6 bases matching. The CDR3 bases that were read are TGCACCTGCAGTCCACAGGGTAGGGAC. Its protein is CTCSPQGRD. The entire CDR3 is CTCSPQGRDTQYF. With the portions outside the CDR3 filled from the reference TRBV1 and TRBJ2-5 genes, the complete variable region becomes VTLLEQNPRWRLVPRGQAVNLRCILKNSQYPWMSWYQQDLQKQLQWLFTLRSPGDKEVKSLPGADYLATRVTDTELRLQVANMSQGRTLYCTCSPQGRDTQYFGPGTRLLVL.